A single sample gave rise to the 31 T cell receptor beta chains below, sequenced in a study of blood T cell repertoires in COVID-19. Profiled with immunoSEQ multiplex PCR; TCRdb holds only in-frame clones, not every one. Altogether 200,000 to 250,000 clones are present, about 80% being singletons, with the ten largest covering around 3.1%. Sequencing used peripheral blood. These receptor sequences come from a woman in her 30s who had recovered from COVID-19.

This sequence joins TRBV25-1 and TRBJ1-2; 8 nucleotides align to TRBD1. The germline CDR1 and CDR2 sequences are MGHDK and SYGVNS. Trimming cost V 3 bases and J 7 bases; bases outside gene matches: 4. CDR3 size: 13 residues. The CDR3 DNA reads TGTGCCAGCAGTGATCAGGGGGCGTCTGGCTACACCTTC. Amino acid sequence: CASSDQGASGYTF.

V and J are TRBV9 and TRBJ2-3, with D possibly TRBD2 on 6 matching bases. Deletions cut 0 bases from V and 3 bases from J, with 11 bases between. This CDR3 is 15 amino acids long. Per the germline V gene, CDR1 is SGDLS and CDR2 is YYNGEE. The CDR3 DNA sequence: TGTGCCAGCAGCGTAGGTAATAGCGGAACAGATACGCAGTATTTT. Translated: CASSVGNSGTDTQYF.

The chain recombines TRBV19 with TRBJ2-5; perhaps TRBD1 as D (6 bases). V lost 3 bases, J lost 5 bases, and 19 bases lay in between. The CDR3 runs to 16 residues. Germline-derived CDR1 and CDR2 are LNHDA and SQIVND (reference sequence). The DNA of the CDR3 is TGTGCCAGTAGTATTTTGGGTCAGGGGCGGAGGGAGACCCAGTACTTC. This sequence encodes CASSILGQGRRETQYF. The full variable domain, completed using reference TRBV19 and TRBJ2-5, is DGGITQSPKYLFRKEGQNVTLSCEQNLNHDAMYWYRQDPGQGLRLIYYSQIVNDFQKGDIAEGYSVSREKKESFPLTVTSAQKNPTAFYLCASSILGQGRRETQYFGPGTRLLVL.

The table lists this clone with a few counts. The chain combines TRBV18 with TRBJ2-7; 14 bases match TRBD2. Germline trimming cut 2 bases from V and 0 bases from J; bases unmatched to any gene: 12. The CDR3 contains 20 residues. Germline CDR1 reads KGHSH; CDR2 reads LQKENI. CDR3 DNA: TGTGCCAGCTCACCAATAAGACTAGCGGGAGGGGAAATTCTCTCCTACGAGCAGTACTTC. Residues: CASSPIRLAGGEILSYEQYF.

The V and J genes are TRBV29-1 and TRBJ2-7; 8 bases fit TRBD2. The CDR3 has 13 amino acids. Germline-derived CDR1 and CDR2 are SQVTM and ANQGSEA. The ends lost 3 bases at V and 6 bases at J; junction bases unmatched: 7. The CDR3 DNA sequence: TGCAGCGTTGACCCCGGGACTAGAGGCGAGCAGTACTTC. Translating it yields CSVDPGTRGEQYF.

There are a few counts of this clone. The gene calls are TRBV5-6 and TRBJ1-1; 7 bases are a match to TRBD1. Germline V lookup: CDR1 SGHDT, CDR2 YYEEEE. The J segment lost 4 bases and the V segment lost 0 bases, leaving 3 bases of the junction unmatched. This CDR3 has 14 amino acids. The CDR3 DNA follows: TGTGCCAGCAGCTTGGAGGGGGCGGGCACTGAAGCTTTCTTT. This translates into CASSLEGAGTEAFF.

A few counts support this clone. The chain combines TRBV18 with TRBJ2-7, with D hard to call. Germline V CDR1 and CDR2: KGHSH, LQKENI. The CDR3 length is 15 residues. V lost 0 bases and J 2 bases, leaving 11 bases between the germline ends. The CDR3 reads CASSPPVGRTYEQYF. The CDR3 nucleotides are TGTGCCAGCTCACCACCGGTGGGCAGAACCTACGAGCAGTACTTC.

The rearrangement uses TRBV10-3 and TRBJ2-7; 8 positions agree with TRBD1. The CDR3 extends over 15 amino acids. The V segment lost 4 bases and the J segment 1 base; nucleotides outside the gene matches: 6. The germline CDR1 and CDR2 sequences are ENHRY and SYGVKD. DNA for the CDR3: TGTGCCATCAGTGGCGGAGACAGGGGATCCTACGAGCAGTACTTC. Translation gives CAISGGDRGSYEQYF.

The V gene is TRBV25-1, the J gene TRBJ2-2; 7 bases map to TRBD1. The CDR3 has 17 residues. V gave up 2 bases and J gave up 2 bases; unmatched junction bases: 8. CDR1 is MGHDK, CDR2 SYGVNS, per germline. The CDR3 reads CASSERTGTENTGELFF. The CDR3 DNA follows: TGTGCCAGCAGTGAACGAACCGGGACAGAAAACACCGGGGAGCTGTTTTTT. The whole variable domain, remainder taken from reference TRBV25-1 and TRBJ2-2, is EADIYQTPRYLVIGTGKKITLECSQTMGHDKMYWYQQDPGMELHLIHYSYGVNSTEKGDLSSESTVSRIRTEHFPLTLESARPSHTSQYLCASSERTGTENTGELFFGEGSRLTVL.

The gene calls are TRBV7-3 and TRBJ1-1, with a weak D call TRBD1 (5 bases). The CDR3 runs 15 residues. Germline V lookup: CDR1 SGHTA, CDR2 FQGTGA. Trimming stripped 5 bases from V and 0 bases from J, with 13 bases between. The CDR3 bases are TGTGCCAGCAGCGCAAATCCAGGGATGAACACTGAAGCTTTCTTT. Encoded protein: CASSANPGMNTEAFF.

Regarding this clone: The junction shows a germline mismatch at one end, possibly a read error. The CDR3 sequence is CASSRTGENPGELFF. CDR3 DNA sequence: TGTGCCAGCTCCAGGACAGGGGAGAACCCCGGGGAGCTGTTTTTT. The rearrangement links TRBV6-4 to TRBJ2-2; 9 bases are a match to TRBD1. The CDR3 runs 15 residues. CDR1 and CDR2 (germline): MRHNA, SNTAGT.

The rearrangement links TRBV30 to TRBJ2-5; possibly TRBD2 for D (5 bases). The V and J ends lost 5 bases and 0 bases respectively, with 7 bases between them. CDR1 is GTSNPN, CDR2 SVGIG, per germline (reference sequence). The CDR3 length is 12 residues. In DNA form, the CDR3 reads TGTGCCTGGGGCGGGTACCAAGAGACCCAGTACTTC. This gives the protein CAWGGYQETQYF.

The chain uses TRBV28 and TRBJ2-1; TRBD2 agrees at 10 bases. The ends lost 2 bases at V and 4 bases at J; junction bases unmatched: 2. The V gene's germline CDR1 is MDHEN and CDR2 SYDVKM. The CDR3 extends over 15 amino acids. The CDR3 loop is CASSLLAGVYNEQFF. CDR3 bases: TGTGCCAGCAGTTTACTAGCGGGAGTTTACAATGAGCAGTTCTTC.

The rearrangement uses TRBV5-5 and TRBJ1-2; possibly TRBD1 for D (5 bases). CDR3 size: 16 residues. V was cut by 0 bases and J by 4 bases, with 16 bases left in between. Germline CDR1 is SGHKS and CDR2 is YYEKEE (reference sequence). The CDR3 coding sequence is TGTGCCAGCAGCTTGGGATGGAAAGGGGAGGCCTATGGCTACACCTTC. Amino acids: CASSLGWKGEAYGYTF.

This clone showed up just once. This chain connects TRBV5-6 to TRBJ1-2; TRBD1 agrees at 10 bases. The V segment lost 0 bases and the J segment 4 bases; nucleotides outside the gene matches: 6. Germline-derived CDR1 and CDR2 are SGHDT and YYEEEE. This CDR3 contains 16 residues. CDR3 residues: CASSLGQGASLYGYTF. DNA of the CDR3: TGTGCCAGCAGCTTGGGACAGGGGGCTTCCCTCTATGGCTACACCTTC.

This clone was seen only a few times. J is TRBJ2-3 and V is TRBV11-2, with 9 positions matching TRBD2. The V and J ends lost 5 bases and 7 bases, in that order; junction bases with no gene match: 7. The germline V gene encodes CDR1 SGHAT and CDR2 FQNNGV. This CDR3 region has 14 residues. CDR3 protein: CASSIAGAAHTQYF. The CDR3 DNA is TGTGCCAGCAGCATAGCGGGAGCTGCGCATACGCAGTATTTT.

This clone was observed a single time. The CDR3 DNA sequence: TGTGCCAGCAGCGTAATCGGGACAGGGGGCCAAGAGACCCAGTACTTC. As protein: CASSVIGTGGQETQYF. V gene TRBV9 combines with J gene TRBJ2-5, with 11 bases aligning to TRBD1. The germline CDR1 and CDR2 sequences are SGDLS and YYNGEE. Losses at the gene ends were 1 base for V and 1 base for J; bases not matched to a gene: 3. The length of the CDR3 is 16 residues.

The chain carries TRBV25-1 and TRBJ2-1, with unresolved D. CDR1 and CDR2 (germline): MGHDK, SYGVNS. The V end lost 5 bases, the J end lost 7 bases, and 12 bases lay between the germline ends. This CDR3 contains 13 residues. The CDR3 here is CASSTTEQNEQFF. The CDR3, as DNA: TGTGCCAGCAGTACCACGGAGCAAAATGAGCAGTTCTTC.

The CDR3 region has the DNA TGTGCCAGCAGCCGAGGCGACAGGGACTATGGCTACACCTTC. It specifies CASSRGDRDYGYTF. The chain combines TRBV7-9 with TRBJ1-2; 7 bases align to TRBD1. Per germline, CDR1 SEHNR and CDR2 FQNEAQ (reference sequence). The length of the CDR3 is 14 residues. The V gene end was trimmed by 5 bases and the J gene end by 3 bases; junction bases not matched to a gene: 6. The variable domain in full, with the rest retrieved from reference TRBV7-9 and TRBJ1-2, is DTGVSQNPRHKITKRGQNVTFRCDPISEHNRLYWYRQTLGQGPEFLTYFQNEAQLEKSRLLSDRFSAERPKGSFSTLEIQRTEQGDSAMYLCASSRGDRDYGYTFGSGTRLTVV.

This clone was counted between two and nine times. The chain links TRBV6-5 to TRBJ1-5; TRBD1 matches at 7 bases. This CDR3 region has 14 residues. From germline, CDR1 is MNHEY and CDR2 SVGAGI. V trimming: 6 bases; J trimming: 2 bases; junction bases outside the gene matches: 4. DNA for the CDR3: TGTGCCAGCAGCCAAACAGGGGGCAATCAGCCCCAGCATTTT. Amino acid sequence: CASSQTGGNQPQHF.

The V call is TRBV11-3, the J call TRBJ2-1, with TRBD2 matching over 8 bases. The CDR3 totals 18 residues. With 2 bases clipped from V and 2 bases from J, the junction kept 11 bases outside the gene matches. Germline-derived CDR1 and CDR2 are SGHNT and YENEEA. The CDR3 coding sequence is TGTGCCAGCAGCTTAAGCCGCCTAGGAGCGGGAGCCTACAATGAGCAGTTCTTC. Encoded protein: CASSLSRLGAGAYNEQFF.

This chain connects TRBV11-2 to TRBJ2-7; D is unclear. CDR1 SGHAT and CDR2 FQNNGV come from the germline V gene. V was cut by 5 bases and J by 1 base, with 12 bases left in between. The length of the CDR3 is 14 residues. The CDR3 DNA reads TGTGCCAGCAGCCCCGCCTACGGGTCCTACGAGCAGTACTTC. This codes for CASSPAYGSYEQYF. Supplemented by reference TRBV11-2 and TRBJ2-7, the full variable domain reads EAGVAQSPRYKIIEKRQSVAFWCNPISGHATLYWYQQILGQGPKLLIQFQNNGVVDDSQLPKDRFSAERLKGVDSTLKIQPAKLEDSAVYLCASSPAYGSYEQYFGPGTRLTVT.

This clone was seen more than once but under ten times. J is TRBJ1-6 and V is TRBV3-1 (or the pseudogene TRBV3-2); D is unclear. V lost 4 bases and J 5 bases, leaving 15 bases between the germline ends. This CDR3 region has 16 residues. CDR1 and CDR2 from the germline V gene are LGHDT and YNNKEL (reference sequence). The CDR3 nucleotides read TGTGCCAGCAGCCTCTCCTTAGGCCGGGATAATTCACCCCTCCACTTT. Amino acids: CASSLSLGRDNSPLHF.

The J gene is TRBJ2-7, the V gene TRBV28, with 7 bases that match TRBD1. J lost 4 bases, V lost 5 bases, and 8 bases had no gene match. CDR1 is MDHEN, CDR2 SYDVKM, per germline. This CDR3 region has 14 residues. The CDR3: CASSLSGTDYEQYF. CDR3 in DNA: TGTGCCAGCAGTCTTTCCGGGACAGATTACGAGCAGTACTTC.

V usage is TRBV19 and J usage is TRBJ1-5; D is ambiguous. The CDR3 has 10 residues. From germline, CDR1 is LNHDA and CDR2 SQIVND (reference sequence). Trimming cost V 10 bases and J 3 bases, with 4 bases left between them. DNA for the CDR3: TGTGCCACTATCAATCAGCCCCAGCATTTT. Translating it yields CATINQPQHF.

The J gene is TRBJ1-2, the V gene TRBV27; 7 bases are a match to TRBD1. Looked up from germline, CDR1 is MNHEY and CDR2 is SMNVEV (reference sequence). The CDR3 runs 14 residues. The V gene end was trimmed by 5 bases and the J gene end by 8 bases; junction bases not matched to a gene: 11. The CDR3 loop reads CASSPGGGFYGYTF. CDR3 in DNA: TGTGCCAGCAGTCCGGGAGGGGGCTTTTACGGCTACACCTTC.

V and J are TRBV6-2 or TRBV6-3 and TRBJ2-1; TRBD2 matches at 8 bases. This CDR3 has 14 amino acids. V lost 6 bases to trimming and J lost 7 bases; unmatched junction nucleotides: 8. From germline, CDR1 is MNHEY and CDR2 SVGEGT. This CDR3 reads CASSSSGGGNEQFF. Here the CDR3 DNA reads TGTGCCAGCAGCTCCTCCGGCGGGGGGAATGAGCAGTTCTTC.

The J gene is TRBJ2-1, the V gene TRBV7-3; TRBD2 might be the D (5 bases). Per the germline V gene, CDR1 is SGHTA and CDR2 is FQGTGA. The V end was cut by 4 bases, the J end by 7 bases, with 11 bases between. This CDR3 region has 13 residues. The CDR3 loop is CASSSLTSNEQFF. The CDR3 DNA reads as TGTGCCAGCAGCTCCCTAACTAGTAATGAGCAGTTCTTC.

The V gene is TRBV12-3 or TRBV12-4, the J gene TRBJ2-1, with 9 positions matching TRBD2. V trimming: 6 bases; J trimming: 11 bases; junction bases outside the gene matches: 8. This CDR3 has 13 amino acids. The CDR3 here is CASRQLAGEKQFF. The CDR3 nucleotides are TGTGCCAGCAGACAATTAGCGGGGGAGAAGCAGTTCTTC.

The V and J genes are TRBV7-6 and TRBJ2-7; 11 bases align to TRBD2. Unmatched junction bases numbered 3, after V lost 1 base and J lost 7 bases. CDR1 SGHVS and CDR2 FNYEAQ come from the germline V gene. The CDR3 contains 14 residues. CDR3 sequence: CASSLEVAGGEQYF. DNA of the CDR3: TGTGCCAGCAGCTTAGAAGTAGCGGGAGGGGAGCAGTACTTC.

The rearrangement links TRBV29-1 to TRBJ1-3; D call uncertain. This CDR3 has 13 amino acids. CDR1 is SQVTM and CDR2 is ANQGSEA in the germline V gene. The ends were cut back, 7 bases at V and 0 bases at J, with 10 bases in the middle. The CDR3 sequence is CSGTTLSGNTIYF. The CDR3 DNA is TGCAGCGGCACTACACTCTCTGGAAACACCATATATTTT.